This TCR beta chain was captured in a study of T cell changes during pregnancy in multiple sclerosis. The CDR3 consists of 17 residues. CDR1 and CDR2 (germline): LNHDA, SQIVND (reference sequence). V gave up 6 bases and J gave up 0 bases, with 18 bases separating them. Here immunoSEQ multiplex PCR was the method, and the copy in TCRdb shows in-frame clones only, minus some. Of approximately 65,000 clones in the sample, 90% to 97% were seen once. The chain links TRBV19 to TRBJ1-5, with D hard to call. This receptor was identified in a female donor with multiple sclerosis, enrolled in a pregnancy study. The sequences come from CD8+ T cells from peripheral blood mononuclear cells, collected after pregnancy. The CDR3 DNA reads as TGTGCCAGTAGAATTAGTTCGGGTCTTTATAGCAATCAGCCCCAGCATTTT. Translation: CASRISSGLYSNQPQHF.